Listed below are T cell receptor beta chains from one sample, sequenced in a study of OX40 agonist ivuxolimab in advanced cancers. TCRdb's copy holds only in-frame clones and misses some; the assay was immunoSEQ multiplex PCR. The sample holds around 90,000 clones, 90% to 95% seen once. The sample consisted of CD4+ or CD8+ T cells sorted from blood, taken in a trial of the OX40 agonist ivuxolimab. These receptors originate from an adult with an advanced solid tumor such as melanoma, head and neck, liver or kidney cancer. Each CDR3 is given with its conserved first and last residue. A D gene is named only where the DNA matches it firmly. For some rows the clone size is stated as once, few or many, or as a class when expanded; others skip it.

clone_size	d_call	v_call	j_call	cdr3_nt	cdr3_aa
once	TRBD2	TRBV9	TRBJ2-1	TGTGCCAGCAGCGTAGGGACTAGCGGGAGTGGCGAGCAGTTCTTC	CASSVGTSGSGEQFF
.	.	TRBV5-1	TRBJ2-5	TGCGCCAGCAGCCTATCGGACGTTCAAGAGACCCAGTACTTC	CASSLSDVQETQYF
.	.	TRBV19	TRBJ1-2	TGTGCCAGTAGTATTCCGGGTTCCGGCTATGGCTACACCTTC	CASSIPGSGYGYTF
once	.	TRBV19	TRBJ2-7	TGTGCCAGTAGTATAGGGGACACTTACGAGCAGTACTTC	CASSIGDTYEQYF
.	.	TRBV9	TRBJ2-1	TGTGCCAGCAGCGTAGCGGGGTACTCCTACAATGAGCAGTTCTTC	CASSVAGYSYNEQFF
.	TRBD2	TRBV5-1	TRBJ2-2	TGCGCCAGCAGCTTGGCCGTGACTAGCGGGGCAGGCGGGGAGCTGTTTTTT	CASSLAVTSGAGGELFF
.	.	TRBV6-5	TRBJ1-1	TGTGCCAGCAGATTTAACAGGAACACTGAAGCTTTCTTT	CASRFNRNTEAFF
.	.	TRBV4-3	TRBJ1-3	TGCGCCAGCAGCCAAGAGGCAGGAGGATCTGGAAACGCCATATATTTT	CASSQEAGGSGNAIYF
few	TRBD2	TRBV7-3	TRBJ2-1	TGTGCCAGCAGCTTAATCCCTAGCGGGACGTACCAGTCCTACAATGAGCAGTTCTTC	CASSLIPSGTYQSYNEQFF
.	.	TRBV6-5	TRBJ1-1	TGTGCCAGCAGTTACCGAAATGAAGCTTTCTTT	CASSYRNEAFF
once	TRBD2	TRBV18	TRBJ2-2	TGTGCCAGCTCACCACCGGGACTAGCGGGAGAGGCCGGGGAGCTGTTTTTT	CASSPPGLAGEAGELFF
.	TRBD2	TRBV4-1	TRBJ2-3	TGCGCCAGCAGCCAATGGGGACTAGGGCAGGATACGCAGTATTTT	CASSQWGLGQDTQYF
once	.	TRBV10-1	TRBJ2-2	TGCGCCAGCAGTGAGTCTAGCGGAAACACCGGGGAGCTGTTTTTT	CASSESSGNTGELFF
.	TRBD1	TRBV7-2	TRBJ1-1	TGTGCCAGCAGCCTGGGACAGGTCACTGAAGCTTTCTTT	CASSLGQVTEAFF
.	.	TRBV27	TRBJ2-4	TGTGCCAGCAGCCCCACCGCACAGATCACCAAAAACATTCAGTACTTC	CASSPTAQITKNIQYF
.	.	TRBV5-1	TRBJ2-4	TGCGCCAGCAGCTTCAACCCGAGTCTAGCCAAAAACATTCAGTACTTC	CASSFNPSLAKNIQYF
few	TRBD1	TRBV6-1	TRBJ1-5	TGTGCCAGCAGTGATGGGACAGCAATCAATCAGCCCCAGCATTTT	CASSDGTAINQPQHF
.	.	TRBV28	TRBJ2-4	TGTGCCAGCCTGTCAGGGGTCGTAGCCAAAAACATTCAGTACTTC	CASLSGVVAKNIQYF
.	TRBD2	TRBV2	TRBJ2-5	TGTGCCAGCAGAGGATCTAGCGGGAGAGGAGAGACCCAGTACTTC	CASRGSSGRGETQYF
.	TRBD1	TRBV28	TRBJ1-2	TGTGCCAGCAGTTGGGGACAGATCTATGGCTACACCTTC	CASSWGQIYGYTF
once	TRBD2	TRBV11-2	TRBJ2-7	TGTGCCAGCAGCTTAGTGGGGACTAGCGGGAGTGGTGAGCAGTACTTC	CASSLVGTSGSGEQYF
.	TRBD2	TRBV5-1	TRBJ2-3	TGCGCCAGCAGCTTGGATTTTACTAGCGGGAGCACAGATACGCAGTATTTT	CASSLDFTSGSTDTQYF
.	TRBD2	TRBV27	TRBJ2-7	TGTGCCAGCAGTCTACGGGAGGGCTACGAGCAGTACTTC	CASSLREGYEQYF
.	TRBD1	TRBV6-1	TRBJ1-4	TGTGCCAGCAGTAGGACAGGGACAACTAATGAAAAACTGTTTTTT	CASSRTGTTNEKLFF